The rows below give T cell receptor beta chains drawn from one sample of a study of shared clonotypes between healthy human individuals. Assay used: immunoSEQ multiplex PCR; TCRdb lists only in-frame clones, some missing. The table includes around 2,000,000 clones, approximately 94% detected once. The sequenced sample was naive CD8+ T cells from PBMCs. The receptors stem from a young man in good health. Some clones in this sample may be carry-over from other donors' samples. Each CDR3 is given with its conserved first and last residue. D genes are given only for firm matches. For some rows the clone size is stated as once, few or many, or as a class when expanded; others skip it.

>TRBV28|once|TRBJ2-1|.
CASSRLTNEQFF
TGTGCCAGCAGTCGACTCACCAATGAGCAGTTCTTC
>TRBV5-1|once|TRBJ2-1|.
CASVSGDNEQFF
TGCGCCAGCGTTAGCGGAGACAATGAGCAGTTCTTC
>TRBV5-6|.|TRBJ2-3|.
CASSSTPRTDTQYF
TGTGCCAGCAGCTCAACCCCTAGGACAGATACGCAGTATTTT
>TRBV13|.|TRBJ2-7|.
CASSRGTDFSYEQYF
TGTGCCAGCAGCCGGGGGACAGACTTCTCCTACGAGCAGTACTTC
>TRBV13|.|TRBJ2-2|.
CASSLISGVPNTGELFF
TGTGCCAGCAGCTTAATTTCAGGGGTCCCGAACACCGGGGAGCTGTTTTTT
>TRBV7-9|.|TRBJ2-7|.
CASSSRETTYEQYF
TGTGCCAGCAGCTCCAGGGAAACTACCTACGAGCAGTACTTC
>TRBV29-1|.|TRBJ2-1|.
CSVPAYNEQFF
TGCAGCGTTCCGGCTTACAATGAGCAGTTCTTC
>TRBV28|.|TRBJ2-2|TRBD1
CASSLRDRANTGELFF
TGTGCCAGCAGTTTAAGGGACAGGGCGAACACCGGGGAGCTGTTTTTT
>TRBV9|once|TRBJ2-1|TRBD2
CASSPSLAGVHNEQFF
TGTGCCAGCAGCCCTTCCCTAGCGGGAGTCCACAATGAGCAGTTCTTC
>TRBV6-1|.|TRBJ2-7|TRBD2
CASSQTSGLSYEQYF
TGTGCCAGCAGTCAGACTAGCGGGCTTTCCTACGAGCAGTACTTC
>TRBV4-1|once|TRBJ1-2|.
CASSQVGVDGYYGYTF
TGCGCCAGCAGCCAAGTGGGAGTCGATGGATACTATGGCTACACCTTC
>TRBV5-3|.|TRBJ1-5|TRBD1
CARSLGAFEQGAQPQHF
TGTGCCAGAAGCTTGGGGGCCTTCGAACAGGGGGCACAGCCCCAGCATTTT
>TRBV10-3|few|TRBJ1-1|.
CAISEGTLNTEAFF
TGTGCCATCAGTGAGGGGACACTGAACACTGAAGCTTTCTTT
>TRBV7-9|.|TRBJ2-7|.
CASGGGSYEQYF
TGTGCCAGCGGAGGGGGCTCCTACGAGCAGTACTTC
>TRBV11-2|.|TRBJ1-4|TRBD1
CASSLGTGAGKLFF
TGTGCCAGCAGCTTAGGGACAGGGGCGGGAAAACTGTTTTTT
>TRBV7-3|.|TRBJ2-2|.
CASSPRDPQIDNTGELFF
TGTGCCAGCAGCCCAAGGGACCCTCAGATTGATAACACCGGGGAGCTGTTTTTT
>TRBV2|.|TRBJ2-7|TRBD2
CASGEGGIAREQYF
TGTGCCAGCGGAGAGGGAGGGATCGCACGCGAGCAGTACTTC
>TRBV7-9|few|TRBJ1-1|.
CASSGGGWNAEAFF
TGTGCCAGCAGCGGAGGGGGTTGGAACGCTGAAGCTTTCTTT
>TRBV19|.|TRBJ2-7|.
CASSSGLSYEQYF
TGTGCCAGTAGTTCCGGGCTATCCTACGAGCAGTACTTC
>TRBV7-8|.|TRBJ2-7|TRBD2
CASSSLGLAGGFWYEQYF
TGTGCCAGCAGCTCCCTCGGACTAGCGGGAGGGTTCTGGTACGAGCAGTACTTC
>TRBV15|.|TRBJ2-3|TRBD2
CATSPGPAGVEADTQYF
TGTGCCACCAGCCCGGGCCCTGCGGGAGTCGAGGCAGATACGCAGTATTTT
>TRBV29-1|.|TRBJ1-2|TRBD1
CSVEALPEGALGYTF
TGCAGCGTTGAAGCCCTCCCAGAGGGGGCGCTCGGCTACACCTTC
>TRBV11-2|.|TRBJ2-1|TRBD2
CASSLGLAESFPYNEQFF
TGTGCCAGCAGCTTAGGCCTAGCGGAGAGCTTCCCCTACAATGAGCAGTTCTTC
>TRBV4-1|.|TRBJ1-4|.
CASSQEGWGRGPTNEKLFF
TGCGCCAGCAGCCAAGAGGGGTGGGGCAGGGGCCCAACTAATGAAAAACTGTTTTTT
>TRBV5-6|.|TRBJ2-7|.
CASSSGGLREQYF
TGTGCCAGCAGCTCCGGGGGTTTACGCGAGCAGTACTTC
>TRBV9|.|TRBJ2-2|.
CASKSEPGELFF
TGTGCCAGCAAATCAGAGCCCGGGGAGCTGTTTTTT
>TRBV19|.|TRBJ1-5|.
CASSMKGDSNQPQHF
TGTGCCAGTAGCATGAAGGGAGATAGCAATCAGCCCCAGCATTTT
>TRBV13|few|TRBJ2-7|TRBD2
CASSQRDLGSYEQYF
TGTGCCAGCAGCCAGCGGGACTTAGGCTCCTACGAGCAGTACTTC
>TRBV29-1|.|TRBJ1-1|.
CSVEDLGEGFMNTEAFF
TGCAGCGTTGAAGATCTGGGGGAGGGTTTCATGAACACTGAAGCTTTCTTT
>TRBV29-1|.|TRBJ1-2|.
CSVVGGIYGGYTF
TGCAGCGTTGTAGGAGGGATCTACGGCGGCTACACCTTC
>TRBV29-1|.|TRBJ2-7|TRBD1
CSVVTGTALTYEQYF
TGCAGCGTAGTAACTGGGACAGCACTTACCTACGAGCAGTACTTC
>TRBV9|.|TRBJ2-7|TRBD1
CASSVGDRSSYEQYF
TGTGCCAGCAGCGTAGGGGACAGAAGCTCCTACGAGCAGTACTTC
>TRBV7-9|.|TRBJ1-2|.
CASSLGGDPLLGYTF
TGTGCCAGCAGCTTAGGGGGGGACCCACTCCTCGGCTACACCTTC